The 26 T cell receptor beta chains given below trace back to one sample, sequenced in a study of technical replicates of blood from a few donors. The repertoire was sequenced with immunoSEQ multiplex PCR; TCRdb's copy has only in-frame clones and lacks some. Altogether under 15,000 clones are present, roughly 92% being singletons, with the ten largest covering 7.5% to 9.5%. Sequenced sample: PBMCs. The receptor source for this set is a human donor in good health.

V is TRBV6-1 and J is TRBJ1-2; D possibly corresponds to TRBD1 (5 bases). The CDR3 has 13 residues. Germline assignment: CDR1 MNHNS and CDR2 SASEGT. Trimming shortened V by 7 bases and J by 2 bases, and 11 bases separated the two germline ends. For the CDR3, the DNA is TGTGCCAGCACAACAGGTCTCAACTATGGCTACACCTTC. Amino acids: CASTTGLNYGYTF.

The chain links TRBV7-2 to TRBJ2-1; 8 positions match TRBD2. The V segment lost 1 base and the J segment 4 bases; nucleotides outside the gene matches: 6. CDR3 length equals 16 residues. Germline V gives CDR1 SGHTA, CDR2 FQGNSA. The DNA for the CDR3 is TGTGCCAGCAGCTTAGAGTTTAGCGGGACATACAATGAGCAGTTCTTC. Protein sequence: CASSLEFSGTYNEQFF. The full variable domain, rest sourced from reference TRBV7-2 and TRBJ2-1, is GAGVSQSPSNKVTEKGKDVELRCDPISGHTALYWYRQSLGQGLEFLIYFQGNSAPDKSGLPSDRFSAERTGGSVSTLTIQRTQQEDSAVYLCASSLEFSGTYNEQFFGPGTRLTVL.

The chain has TRBV5-6 and TRBJ1-2; no reliable D call. Trimming took off 0 bases at V and 3 bases at J, with 15 bases between the two ends. The CDR3 totals 16 residues. Germline V gene sequence: CDR1 SGHDT, CDR2 YYEEEE. CDR3 DNA: TGTGCCAGCAGCTTGGTCGGGAATCCCGGGGACTATGGCTACACCTTC. Amino acids: CASSLVGNPGDYGYTF.

The gene calls are TRBV2 and TRBJ2-2, with 13 bases identical to TRBD2. Trimming cost V 4 bases and J 4 bases; bases outside gene matches: 3. CDR1 is SNHLY, CDR2 FYNNEI, per germline. This CDR3 contains 16 residues. The DNA for the CDR3 is TGTGCCAGCAGTGGGAGGACTAGCGGGAGCACCGGGGAGCTGTTTTTT. Translating gives CASSGRTSGSTGELFF.

The J gene is TRBJ1-2, the V gene TRBV19; 7 bases are a match to TRBD1. With V trimmed by 3 bases and J by 4 bases, 5 bases remained unmatched. This CDR3 is built from 14 residues. Germline V CDR1 and CDR2: LNHDA, SQIVND (reference sequence). In DNA form, the CDR3 reads TGTGCCAGTAGTATTGCGGCAGGGGGCTATGGCTACACCTTC. This gives the protein CASSIAAGGYGYTF. Full variable domain (remainder filled in from reference TRBV19 and TRBJ1-2): DGGITQSPKYLFRKEGQNVTLSCEQNLNHDAMYWYRQDPGQGLRLIYYSQIVNDFQKGDIAEGYSVSREKKESFPLTVTSAQKNPTAFYLCASSIAAGGYGYTFGSGTRLTVV.

V gene TRBV25-1 combines with J gene TRBJ1-3; D is unclear. CDR3 length equals 16 residues. Germline V gives CDR1 MGHDK, CDR2 SYGVNS. Trimming left V 2 bases short and J 1 base short, with 12 bases between. This CDR3 reads CASSEDRRHSGNTIYF. CDR3 sequence (DNA): TGTGCCAGCAGTGAAGATCGGCGGCATTCTGGAAACACCATATATTTT.

The CDR3 nucleotides are TGTGCCACCCCGACTAGCGGATTCAGCTCCTACAATGAGCAGTTCTTC. It encodes CATPTSGFSSYNEQFF. V is TRBV5-5 and J is TRBJ2-1, with 9 bases aligning to TRBD2. With V trimmed by 9 bases and J by 0 bases, 10 bases remained unmatched. This CDR3 has 16 residues. The germline V gene encodes CDR1 SGHKS and CDR2 YYEKEE (reference sequence).

The V gene is TRBV7-7, the J gene TRBJ1-3, with D unclear. The V end was cut by 5 bases, the J end by 4 bases, with 15 bases between. The germline V gene encodes CDR1 SSHAT and CDR2 FNYEAQ (reference sequence). The CDR3 spans 15 residues. The CDR3 reads CASSPGEGSGNTIYF. The CDR3 nucleotides read TGTGCCAGCAGCCCCGGGGAAGGGTCGGGAAACACCATATATTTT. Together with reference TRBV7-7 and TRBJ1-3, the CDR3 gives the full variable domain: GAGVSQSPRYKVTKRGQDVTLRCDPISSHATLYWYQQALGQGPEFLTYFNYEAQPDKSGLPSDRFSAERPEGSISTLTIQRTEQRDSAMYRCASSPGEGSGNTIYFGEGSWLTVV.

The genes are TRBV6-5 and TRBJ2-5; TRBD1 might be the D (6 bases). Germline CDR1 and CDR2: MNHEY and SVGAGI. The CDR3 consists of 16 residues. V dropped 2 bases and J dropped 0 bases, with 13 bases sitting between them. CDR3 sequence: CASSYGAGTYQETQYF. The CDR3 bases are TGTGCCAGCAGTTACGGCGCTGGGACATACCAAGAGACCCAGTACTTC.

The chain is built from TRBV7-6 and TRBJ2-3; 9 bases map to TRBD2. The germline V gene encodes CDR1 SGHVS and CDR2 FNYEAQ. The CDR3 loop spans 16 amino acids. With V trimmed by 2 bases and J by 0 bases, 3 bases remained unmatched. CDR3 DNA: TGTGCCAGCAGCTTAATAGCGGGAGCTAGCACAGATACGCAGTATTTT. This translates into CASSLIAGASTDTQYF.

This clone was recorded only once. The chain links TRBV7-9 to TRBJ2-7; 7 bases are shared with TRBD1. Per germline, CDR1 SEHNR and CDR2 FQNEAQ (reference sequence). J lost 6 bases, V lost 6 bases, and 5 bases had no gene match. The CDR3 covers 12 residues. The CDR3 sequence is CASSGQDGEQYF. The CDR3 bases are TGTGCCAGCAGTGGACAGGACGGCGAGCAGTACTTC.

This rearrangement joins TRBV5-1 to TRBJ2-7; a weak D match, TRBD2 (6 bases). The germline gives CDR1 SGHRS, CDR2 YFSETQ. V lost 6 bases and J 4 bases, leaving 17 bases between the germline ends. The CDR3 loop spans 14 amino acids. CDR3 in amino acids: CASTSGGSDYEQYF. Written as DNA, the CDR3 is TGCGCCAGCACGTCCGGAGGGAGCGATTACGAGCAGTACTTC.

V is TRBV5-8 and J is TRBJ2-5; 8 bases map to TRBD1. Germline assignment: CDR1 SGHTS and CDR2 YDEGEE. The CDR3 extends over 13 amino acids. Germline trimming cut 5 bases from V and 2 bases from J; bases unmatched to any gene: 2. This chain's CDR3 is CASSWDRQETQYF. CDR3 in DNA: TGTGCCAGCAGTTGGGACAGGCAAGAGACCCAGTACTTC. Full variable domain (outside the CDR3, taken from reference TRBV5-8 and TRBJ2-5): EAGVTQSPTHLIKTRGQQATLRCSPISGHTSVYWYQQALGLGLQFLLWYDEGEERNRGNFPPRFSGRQFPNYSSELNVNALELEDSALYLCASSWDRQETQYFGPGTRLLVL.

The rearrangement joins TRBV19 to TRBJ2-2; D possibly corresponds to TRBD1 (5 bases). Germline CDR1 and CDR2: LNHDA and SQIVND (reference sequence). V was trimmed by 6 bases and J by 4 bases, leaving 9 bases between them. CDR3 length: 13 amino acids. The CDR3 region has the DNA TGTGCCAGTAGCCCGACAGCCACCGGGGAGCTGTTTTTT. It codes for CASSPTATGELFF.

The V gene is TRBV4-1, the J gene TRBJ1-4; possibly TRBD1 for D (6 bases). CDR3 size: 16 residues. Germline V CDR1 and CDR2: MGHRA, YSYEKL. V lost 0 bases and J lost 4, with 12 bases in between. This CDR3 is CASSQDQGGVNEKLFF. CDR3 DNA sequence: TGCGCCAGCAGCCAAGATCAAGGGGGGGTTAATGAAAAACTGTTTTTT.

V gene TRBV30 combines with J gene TRBJ1-2, with 8 bases matching TRBD1. Trimming at V came to 2 bases and at J to 5 bases, leaving 4 bases not matched to a gene. This CDR3 is 13 amino acids long. Germline CDR1 and CDR2: GTSNPN and SVGIG (reference sequence). The CDR3 spells CAWSRDRPYGYTF. The CDR3 nucleotides read TGTGCCTGGAGTCGGGACAGGCCGTATGGCTACACCTTC.

The chain couples TRBV4-2 to TRBJ2-1, with 9 bases that match TRBD2. The CDR3 spans 14 residues. V shed 8 bases, J shed 5 bases, and the junction held 7 bases outside the gene matches. Germline CDR1 LGHNA, CDR2 YNFKEQ. The CDR3 DNA reads TGTGCCAGCGGGGCCGGGACTAGCCACAATGAGCAGTTCTTC. Protein: CASGAGTSHNEQFF.

This clone was detected only once. CDR3 region: CASSLTNTGELFF. Written as DNA, the CDR3 is TGTGCCAGCAGTCTAACCAACACCGGGGAGCTGTTTTTT. The V call is TRBV6-6, the J call TRBJ2-2; D is undetermined. Deletions cut 5 bases from V and 2 bases from J, with 6 bases between. This CDR3 has 13 residues. The germline V gene encodes CDR1 MNHNY and CDR2 SVGAGI (reference sequence).

The rearrangement joins TRBV11-2 to TRBJ2-7, with TRBD2 as a possible D gene (6 bases). In germline, CDR1 is SGHAT, CDR2 FQNNGV. V was clipped by 5 bases and J by 6 bases, with 17 bases between them. This CDR3 is 14 amino acids long. In DNA, the CDR3 is TGTGCCAGCAGCCCCCAGCGGGCTCGGGGCGAGCAGTACTTC. Its translation is CASSPQRARGEQYF.

V and J are TRBV6-1 and TRBJ2-4; 10 bases agree with TRBD1. Germline CDR1 is MNHNS and CDR2 is SASEGT. The V gene end was trimmed by 6 bases and the J gene end by 5 bases; junction bases not matched to a gene: 4. The CDR3 spans 14 residues. CDR3 region: CASRTGTGENIQYF. CDR3 DNA sequence: TGTGCCAGCAGGACCGGGACAGGGGAAAACATTCAGTACTTC.

V is TRBV9 and J is TRBJ2-5; 9 bases map to TRBD1. Trimming removed 4 bases from V and 0 bases from J; junction bases left unmatched: 7. CDR3 length: 16 residues. The germline V gene encodes CDR1 SGDLS and CDR2 YYNGEE. The CDR3 loop reads CASSTSGTGYQETQYF. The CDR3 nucleotides are TGTGCCAGCAGCACCTCCGGGACAGGGTACCAAGAGACCCAGTACTTC.

This clone occurred a few times. The chain has TRBV2 and TRBJ1-1; 9 bases fit TRBD1. The length of the CDR3 is 15 residues. Germline V gene lookup returns CDR1 SNHLY and CDR2 FYNNEI. V lost 6 bases to trimming and J lost 5 bases; unmatched junction nucleotides: 10. The CDR3 coding sequence is TGTGCCAGCAGGATTGAGACAGGGGGAGAGACTGAAGCTTTCTTT. Amino acid sequence: CASRIETGGETEAFF. Full variable domain (remainder filled in from reference TRBV2 and TRBJ1-1): EPEVTQTPSHQVTQMGQEVILRCVPISNHLYFYWYRQILGQKVEFLVSFYNNEISEKSEIFDDQFSVERPDGSNFTLKIRSTKLEDSAMYFCASRIETGGETEAFFGQGTRLTVV.

The J gene is TRBJ2-1, the V gene TRBV30; D might be TRBD1 (5 bases). This CDR3 contains 14 residues. From germline, CDR1 is GTSNPN and CDR2 SVGIG (reference sequence). Trimming removed 5 bases at V and 3 bases at J, with 14 bases between. The CDR3, as DNA: TGTGCCTGGGAAGCTAGGGGCGGCTACAATGAGCAGTTCTTC. This codes for CAWEARGGYNEQFF.

The V call is TRBV2, the J call TRBJ2-1; no clear D gene. The CDR3 sequence is 11 residues long. Deletions cut 7 bases from V and 9 bases from J, with 10 bases between. Germline V gene lookup returns CDR1 SNHLY and CDR2 FYNNEI. CDR3 residues: CASTWRSEQFF. Here the CDR3 DNA reads TGTGCCAGCACTTGGCGGAGTGAGCAGTTCTTC.

The V and J genes are TRBV5-1 and TRBJ2-3; TRBD2 matches 9 bases. The CDR3 spans 18 residues. The V gene end was trimmed by 2 bases and the J gene end by 0 bases; junction bases not matched to a gene: 10. CDR1 is SGHRS, CDR2 YFSETQ, per germline. In nucleotides, the CDR3 is TGCGCCAGCAGCTTTTCTAGGTCTAGCGGGGAAAGCACAGATACGCAGTATTTT. It specifies CASSFSRSSGESTDTQYF.

This sequence joins TRBV5-1 and TRBJ2-3; D is unresolved. The CDR3 covers 14 residues. Trimming removed 2 bases from V and 5 bases from J, with 12 bases in between. Germline V gene lookup returns CDR1 SGHRS and CDR2 YFSETQ. The CDR3 is CASSFNSREDTQYF. CDR3 in DNA: TGCGCCAGCAGCTTCAACTCCCGCGAAGATACGCAGTATTTT.